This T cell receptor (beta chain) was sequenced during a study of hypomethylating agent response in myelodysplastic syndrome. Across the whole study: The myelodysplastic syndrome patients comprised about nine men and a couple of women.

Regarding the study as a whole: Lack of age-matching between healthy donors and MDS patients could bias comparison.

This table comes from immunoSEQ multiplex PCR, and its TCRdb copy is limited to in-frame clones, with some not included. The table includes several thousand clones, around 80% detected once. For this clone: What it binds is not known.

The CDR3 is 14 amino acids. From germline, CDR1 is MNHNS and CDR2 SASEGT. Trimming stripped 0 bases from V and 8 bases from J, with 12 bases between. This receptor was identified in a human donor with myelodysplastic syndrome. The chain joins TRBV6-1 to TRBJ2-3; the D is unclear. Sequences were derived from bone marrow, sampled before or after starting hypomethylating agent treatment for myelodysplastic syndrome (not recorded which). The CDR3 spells CASSEALHTSTQYF. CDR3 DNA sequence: TGTGCCAGCAGTGAAGCGCTTCATACCAGTACGCAGTATTTT.